The 21 T cell receptor beta chains given below trace back to one sample, sequenced in a study of blood T cells in healthy people across ages. A sample-barcoded 5' primer and a J-beta primer mix were used in a second PCR of roughly 7 to 11 cycles. TCRdb analysed the 5' RACE reads with MiXCR anew, one entry per CDR3 protein. Of approximately 2,000,000 distinct CDR3 sequences listed, roughly two fifths are singletons. The source material was blood. The receptors shown here come from a human donor in good health.

This chain connects TRBV20-1 to TRBJ1-5, with 7 bases matching TRBD1. Losses at the gene ends were 1 base for V and 6 bases for J; bases not matched to a gene: 9. CDR3 length equals 15 residues. CDR1 DFQATT and CDR2 SNEGSKA come from the germline V gene (reference sequence). CDR3 amino acids: CSARGQGGLGQPQHF. In DNA, the CDR3 is TGCAGTGCTAGAGGACAGGGAGGGCTTGGTCAGCCCCAGCATTTT.

The rearrangement links TRBV9 to TRBJ2-7, with D unresolved. The germline V and J ends were trimmed by 3 bases and 5 bases, with 15 bases remaining between them. There are 14 residues in the CDR3. CDR1 SGDLS and CDR2 YYNGEE come from the germline V gene. CDR3 loop: CASSGPNRPDEQYF. The CDR3 bases are TGTGCCAGCAGCGGCCCTAATAGACCGGACGAGCAGTACTTC. The complete variable domain, with remaining parts taken from reference TRBV9 and TRBJ2-7, reads DSGVTQTPKHLITATGQRVTLRCSPRSGDLSVYWYQQSLDQGLQFLIQYYNGEERAKGNILERFSAQQFPDLHSELNLSSLELGDSALYFCASSGPNRPDEQYFGPGTRLTVT.

This clonotype was seen a handful of times. The rearrangement links TRBV5-1 to TRBJ1-5, with 11 bases fitting TRBD1. The ends lost 4 bases at V and 7 bases at J; junction bases unmatched: 10. Germline CDR1 reads SGHRS; CDR2 reads YFSETQ. The CDR3 extends over 16 amino acids. This CDR3 is CASSPEPGQGGQPQHF. The CDR3, as DNA: TGCGCCAGCAGCCCCGAACCGGGACAGGGGGGACAGCCCCAGCATTTT.

This clonotype has at least ten counts. V usage is TRBV30 and J usage is TRBJ2-7; D remains unclear. The CDR3 length is 10 residues. Germline lookup yields CDR1 GTSNPN and CDR2 SVGIG (reference sequence). Trimming took off 7 bases at V and 1 base at J, with 5 bases between the two ends. The CDR3 sequence: CALQSYEQYF. The DNA for the CDR3 is TGTGCCTTACAGTCCTACGAGCAGTACTTC.

This sequence joins TRBV7-9 and TRBJ2-5; TRBD2 matches at 8 bases. This CDR3 contains 16 residues. After removal of 6 bases from V and 5 bases from J, the junction contained 14 bases not matched to a gene. Germline assignment: CDR1 SEHNR and CDR2 FQNEAQ (reference sequence). CDR3 in DNA: TGTGCCAGCAGTCACACAAGCGGGGGTTGGAGGGAGACCCAGTACTTC. Translating gives CASSHTSGGWRETQYF.

In this sample, this clonotype turned up once. The chain joins TRBV20-1 to TRBJ2-6, with D unclear. Germline V gene sequence: CDR1 DFQATT, CDR2 SNEGSKA (reference sequence). Between the trimmed V and J ends, which lost 6 bases and 0 bases, there was a span of 9 bases. The CDR3 contains 14 residues. CDR3 coding DNA: TGCAGTGCGGCTGAGTTCTCTGGGGCCAACGTCCTGACTTTC. Its translation: CSAAEFSGANVLTF.

The sample holds a few counts of this clonotype. The rearrangement joins TRBV7-6 to TRBJ1-1; 9 bases align to TRBD1. This CDR3 spans 16 amino acids. Germline values: CDR1 SGHVS, CDR2 FNYEAQ. The V gene end was trimmed by 4 bases and the J gene end by 5 bases; junction bases not matched to a gene: 11. CDR3 bases: TGTGCCAGCAGCTCAGAACAGGGGGCGCGGGAAACTGAAGCTTTCTTT. Residues: CASSSEQGARETEAFF.

The chain carries TRBV4-3 and TRBJ1-2; TRBD1 matches 7 bases. V lost 1 base and J lost 5; bases outside the gene matches: 10. The CDR3 has 16 amino acids. Germline assignment: CDR1 LGHNA and CDR2 YSLEER. DNA for the CDR3: TGCGCCAGCAGCCAAGGTCTCTCGGGACAGTGGTATGGCTACACCTTC. It encodes CASSQGLSGQWYGYTF.

V usage is TRBV11-1 and J usage is TRBJ2-7; TRBD1 aligns across 7 bases. Unmatched junction bases numbered 8, after V lost 4 bases and J lost 5 bases. This CDR3 region has 14 residues. Germline V lookup: CDR1 SGHAT, CDR2 FQDESV (reference sequence). In nucleotides, the CDR3 is TGTGCCAGCAGCTCGACAGGGAAGATCCACGAGCAGTACTTC. Encoded protein: CASSSTGKIHEQYF.

This chain links TRBV29-1 with TRBJ1-5; D unresolved. The CDR3 loop spans 13 amino acids. V shed 4 bases and J shed 3 bases, with 10 bases lying between them. Per the germline V gene, CDR1 is SQVTM and CDR2 is ANQGSEA. This CDR3 reads CSVGMGFNQPQHF. DNA of the CDR3: TGCAGCGTTGGGATGGGTTTCAATCAGCCCCAGCATTTT.

The V call is TRBV5-1, the J call TRBJ1-1; 8 bases agree with TRBD1. V lost 5 bases, J lost 3 bases, and 6 bases stayed unmatched. In germline, CDR1 is SGHRS, CDR2 YFSETQ. The CDR3 runs 14 residues. CDR3 sequence: CASSWTGWDTEAFF. CDR3 coding DNA: TGCGCCAGCAGTTGGACAGGGTGGGACACTGAAGCTTTCTTT.

This clonotype came up a few times. V is TRBV4-3 and J is TRBJ1-2; 7 bases are a match to TRBD1. V lost 0 bases to trimming and J lost 4 bases; unmatched junction nucleotides: 8. CDR3 length: 16 residues. Germline V CDR1 and CDR2: LGHNA, YSLEER. CDR3 residues: CASSQEGYRDSYGYTF. Here the CDR3 DNA reads TGCGCCAGCAGCCAAGAGGGCTACCGGGACAGCTATGGCTACACCTTC.

The chain is built from TRBV2 and TRBJ2-1; D is perhaps TRBD1 (5 bases). CDR3 length: 15 amino acids. The V and J ends lost 1 base and 7 bases respectively, with 14 bases between them. Germline V gene data show CDR1 as SNHLY and CDR2 as FYNNEI. CDR3 bases: TGTGCCAGCAGTGAAGTGCAGGGCGGTATTAATGAGCAGTTCTTC. Residues: CASSEVQGGINEQFF. Variable domain in full (rest from reference TRBV2 and TRBJ2-1): EPEVTQTPSHQVTQMGQEVILRCVPISNHLYFYWYRQILGQKVEFLVSFYNNEISEKSEIFDDQFSVERPDGSNFTLKIRSTKLEDSAMYFCASSEVQGGINEQFFGPGTRLTVL.

The chain recombines TRBV5-1 with TRBJ1-2, with D maybe TRBD1 (5 bases). V lost 4 bases to trimming and J lost 6 bases, with 25 bases between them. This CDR3 is 17 amino acids long. In germline, CDR1 is SGHRS, CDR2 YFSETQ. The CDR3 protein is CASSPPQTFWGLDGYTF. The CDR3 DNA reads TGCGCCAGCAGCCCCCCCCAAACCTTTTGGGGCTTGGATGGCTACACCTTC.

The V call is TRBV10-3, the J call TRBJ2-1; 10 bases are a match to TRBD2. The CDR3 spans 15 residues. The trim removed 7 bases at V and 4 bases at J, leaving 7 bases unmatched. Looked up from germline, CDR1 is ENHRY and CDR2 is SYGVKD. The chain's CDR3 is CAIIRSSGGYNEQFF. In DNA form, the CDR3 reads TGTGCCATCATACGATCTAGCGGGGGATACAATGAGCAGTTCTTC.

This clonotype was picked up a small number of times. J is TRBJ2-4 and V is TRBV7-2; D is undetermined. V was pared by 2 bases and J by 1 base, with 12 bases between. This CDR3 contains 16 residues. Germline assignment: CDR1 SGHTA and CDR2 FQGNSA. The CDR3 reads CASSLLWNGAKNIQYF. DNA for the CDR3: TGTGCCAGCAGCTTATTGTGGAATGGTGCCAAAAACATTCAGTACTTC.

This clonotype was counted a few times. This chain uses TRBV2 with TRBJ2-7; D is unclear. Trimming pared 8 bases from V and 3 bases from J, leaving 8 bases between. The CDR3 consists of 11 residues. Germline V CDR1 and CDR2: SNHLY, FYNNEI. CDR3 in amino acids: CASLSFYEQYF. The CDR3 bases are TGTGCCAGCCTCTCTTTCTACGAGCAGTACTTC. Full variable domain (missing parts from reference TRBV2 and TRBJ2-7): EPEVTQTPSHQVTQMGQEVILRCVPISNHLYFYWYRQILGQKVEFLVSFYNNEISEKSEIFDDQFSVERPDGSNFTLKIRSTKLEDSAMYFCASLSFYEQYFGPGTRLTVT.

This chain links TRBV4-3 with TRBJ2-2, with 9 bases identical to TRBD2. This CDR3 is 16 amino acids long. Per germline, CDR1 LGHNA and CDR2 YSLEER. V was pared by 3 bases and J by 7 bases, with 9 bases of the junction left unmatched. The CDR3 protein is CASSQAGGPYIGELFF. The CDR3 DNA follows: TGCGCCAGCAGCCAGGCGGGGGGGCCTTATATCGGGGAGCTGTTTTTT.

The chain is built from TRBV29-1 and TRBJ1-2; 8 bases match TRBD1. Trimming took 6 bases from V and 8 from J; bases not matched to a gene: 8. The CDR3 spans 12 residues. The germline V gene has CDR1 SQVTM and CDR2 ANQGSEA. CDR3 DNA: TGCAGCGTCCTAACAGGGGGGCAGGGCTACACCTTC. It codes for CSVLTGGQGYTF.

This clonotype was counted ten times or more. The V call is TRBV5-1, the J call TRBJ2-3, with D unresolved. The germline V gene has CDR1 SGHRS and CDR2 YFSETQ. This CDR3 spans 13 amino acids. Trimming removed 0 bases from V and 4 bases from J, with 6 bases in between. The CDR3 region is CASSLGQSDTQYF. The CDR3 DNA reads TGCGCCAGCAGCTTGGGACAATCAGATACGCAGTATTTT. The entire variable domain, with the rest obtained from reference TRBV5-1 and TRBJ2-3, is as follows: KAGVTQTPRYLIKTRGQQVTLSCSPISGHRSVSWYQQTPGQGLQFLFEYFSETQRNKGNFPGRFSGRQFSNSRSEMNVSTLELGDSALYLCASSLGQSDTQYFGPGTRLTVL.

The sample holds a few counts of this clonotype. This sequence joins TRBV9 and TRBJ2-3, with D perhaps matching TRBD1 (7 bases). The CDR3 consists of 15 residues. With 6 bases removed from V and 1 base from J, the gap between germline ends came to 15 bases. Germline assignment: CDR1 SGDLS and CDR2 YYNGEE. CDR3 sequence: CASKSGGSGTDTQYF. In DNA, the CDR3 is TGTGCCAGCAAGTCAGGGGGGTCAGGCACAGATACGCAGTATTTT.